This T cell receptor (beta chain) was recorded in a study of cytotoxic CD8 clonotypes in ibrutinib-treated CLL. Background on the study: In all, under twelve patients were relapsed/refractory, 15 were treatment-naive and roughly 18 were IGHV unmutated.

Only in-frame clones appear in the TCRdb table, and some are missing; sequencing was by immunoSEQ multiplex PCR. The sample shows about 140,000 clones, 70% to 90% of them seen only once. The study, taken as a whole, reports: Clonotypes that were public were uncommon, and they contracted or stayed stable on treatment.

A remark on this clone: The antigen is not known.

V was cut by 2 bases and J by 0 bases, with 3 bases left in between. This CDR3 is built from 13 residues. Germline CDR1 reads MNHEY; CDR2 reads SVGAGI. This sample comprised PBMCs, obtained after 36 months of ibrutinib treatment. The chain employs TRBV6-5 and TRBJ2-3; D is undetermined. The receptor's source is a human donor with chronic lymphocytic leukemia. CDR3 amino acids: CASSYHSTDTQYF. The CDR3 DNA sequence: TGTGCCAGCAGTTACCACAGCACAGATACGCAGTATTTT.